This entry lists 16 T cell receptor beta chains sequenced from one sample in a study of blood T cells in healthy people across ages. A second roughly 6 to 11 cycle PCR used barcoded and J-beta primers. Via MiXCR, TCRdb re-called the 5' RACE reads, giving one row per CDR3 protein. The sample shows 800,000 to 1,300,000 distinct CDR3 sequences, 20% to 25% of them seen only once. These same data were also listed under a study on T cells of mothers and their children.

The sequenced material came from blood. These receptors were obtained from a girl aged 2 to 10 in good health.

Of note for this clonotype: The junction and the germline gene differ at one end; a read error may be behind it. V gene TRBV20-1 combines with J gene TRBJ1-5, with TRBD1 matching over 10 bases. This CDR3 comprises 16 residues. Germline loops: CDR1 DFQATT, CDR2 SNEGSKA (reference sequence). CDR3 sequence: CSSQFARDRGNRPQHF. The DNA of the CDR3 is TGCAGTTCTCAATTTGCCCGGGACAGGGGCAATCGGCCCCAGCATTTT.

There are many counts of this clonotype. V usage is TRBV7-2 and J usage is TRBJ2-1; TRBD2 might be the D (6 bases). The germline CDR1 and CDR2 sequences are SGHTA and FQGNSA. CDR3 length equals 15 residues. V was trimmed by 8 bases and J by 7 bases, leaving 21 bases between them. The CDR3 DNA reads as TGTGCCAGCTCTCCGGGACTCCCATGGCAAAATGAGCAGTTCTTC. Translating it yields CASSPGLPWQNEQFF.

The CDR3 DNA sequence: TGCAGTGCTAGAGTCCCCGACTACAATGAGCAGTTCTTC. It specifies CSARVPDYNEQFF. The rearrangement joins TRBV20-1 to TRBJ2-1; no clear D gene. The V and J ends lost 1 base and 3 bases respectively, with 7 bases between them. CDR1 and CDR2 from the germline V gene are DFQATT and SNEGSKA (reference sequence). The CDR3 runs to 13 residues.

This clonotype was seen a handful of times. Lacking the conserved final phenylalanine or tryptophan, this CDR3 likely reflects a read error. The chain recombines TRBV25-1 with TRBJ1-5; D possibly corresponds to TRBD1 (5 bases). The CDR3 is 16 amino acids. The germline V gene has CDR1 MGHDK and CDR2 SYGVNS. V was shortened by 5 bases and J by 7 bases, with 21 bases between the two germline ends. CDR3: CASSTTDPPGGQPQHL. CDR3 in DNA: TGTGCCAGCAGTACCACGGACCCCCCTGGGGGACAGCCCCAGCATCTT.

This chain joins TRBV24-1 and TRBJ2-5; TRBD1 matches at 7 bases. V dropped 2 bases and J dropped 5; count of bases not matched to a gene: 7. Looked up from germline, CDR1 is KGHDR and CDR2 is SFDVKD. This CDR3 region has 15 residues. The CDR3 DNA follows: TGTGCCACCAGTGATTCAAGACAGGGCTCGGAGACCCAGTACTTC. This encodes CATSDSRQGSETQYF.

In this sample, this clonotype turned up a few times. This rearrangement joins TRBV27 to TRBJ2-1; 7 bases fit TRBD2. The CDR3 has 15 residues. V was clipped by 4 bases and J by 0 bases; unmatched bases: 3. Germline V gene sequence: CDR1 MNHEY, CDR2 SMNVEV (reference sequence). CDR3 sequence reads: CASSYGRFSYNEQFF. CDR3 nucleotides: TGTGCCAGCAGTTACGGGAGGTTCTCCTACAATGAGCAGTTCTTC.

This chain links TRBV7-9 with TRBJ2-5; D gene unclear. The CDR3 runs to 16 residues. Germline V gives CDR1 SEHNR, CDR2 FQNEAQ (reference sequence). Between the trimmed V and J ends, which lost 2 bases and 0 bases, there was a span of 13 bases. CDR3 in DNA: TGTGCCAGCAGCTTATTCGCAGGCCCGGACCAAGAGACCCAGTACTTC. Translated, it gives CASSLFAGPDQETQYF.

This clonotype came up a few times. J is TRBJ2-7 and V is TRBV12-3 or TRBV12-4; no clear D. The ends were cut back, 5 bases at V and 2 bases at J, with 13 bases in the middle. CDR3 length: 14 amino acids. The CDR3 loop is CASSPGSYTYEQYF. The CDR3 bases are TGTGCCAGCAGTCCAGGATCATATACCTACGAGCAGTACTTC.

This clonotype was recorded at least ten times. The gene calls are TRBV4-3 and TRBJ2-7, with 7 bases identical to TRBD2. The CDR3 extends over 14 amino acids. The germline V gene encodes CDR1 LGHNA and CDR2 YSLEER. Germline trimming cut 1 base from V and 4 bases from J; bases unmatched to any gene: 4. The CDR3 DNA follows: TGCGCCAGCAGCCAAGGGGGGGGACCTTACGAGCAGTACTTC. It translates to CASSQGGGPYEQYF.

This clonotype was seen more than once but under ten times. DNA for the CDR3: TGCGCCAGCAGCTTGGCCGTTCTCTCCTACAATGAGCAGTTCTTC. Its protein is CASSLAVLSYNEQFF. The chain has TRBV5-1 and TRBJ2-1; D not certain. Germline assignment: CDR1 SGHRS and CDR2 YFSETQ. This CDR3 has 15 residues. Trimming shortened V by 0 bases and J by 0 bases, and 7 bases separated the two germline ends.

This clonotype was picked up a small number of times. The chain recombines TRBV24-1 with TRBJ2-4; either TRBD1 or TRBD2 may fit D (5 bases each). This CDR3 has 15 amino acids. Trimming shortened V by 1 base and J by 3 bases, and 9 bases separated the two germline ends. Per germline, CDR1 KGHDR and CDR2 SFDVKD. For the CDR3, the DNA is TGTGCCACCAGTGATTTCCGGGACGTCAAAAACATTCAGTACTTC. Protein sequence: CATSDFRDVKNIQYF.

The chain combines TRBV7-2 with TRBJ1-5; 8 positions match TRBD1. This CDR3 comprises 14 residues. With V trimmed by 4 bases and J by 7 bases, 6 bases remained unmatched. Per germline, CDR1 SGHTA and CDR2 FQGNSA. For the CDR3, the DNA is TGTGCCAGCAGCTCGGACAGGGATGGACAGCCCCAGCATTTT. This sequence encodes CASSSDRDGQPQHF.

The chain recombines TRBV19 with TRBJ2-4; 7 bases map to TRBD1. Germline V gives CDR1 LNHDA, CDR2 SQIVND (reference sequence). The J segment lost 5 bases and the V segment lost 7 bases, leaving 5 bases of the junction unmatched. This CDR3 region has 13 residues. The CDR3 region has the DNA TGTGCCAGTAAACGACAGGGTGAAAACATTCAGTACTTC. This gives the protein CASKRQGENIQYF.

This clonotype was observed a handful of times. This chain joins TRBV5-4 and TRBJ1-1; no reliable D call. There are 12 residues in the CDR3. The germline V gene encodes CDR1 SGHNT and CDR2 YYREEE (reference sequence). Trimming removed 4 bases from V and 6 bases from J, with 10 bases in between. The CDR3 DNA follows: TGTGCCAGCAGCCACCAAGGTTCTGAAGCTTTCTTT. It specifies CASSHQGSEAFF.

This clonotype was detected a few times. The rearrangement links TRBV5-5 to TRBJ2-4, with D perhaps matching TRBD1 (5 bases). The CDR3 spans 14 residues. V was trimmed by 1 base and J by 5 bases, leaving 10 bases between them. Germline V lookup: CDR1 SGHKS, CDR2 YYEKEE (reference sequence). CDR3 DNA sequence: TGTGCCAGCAGCTTGACAGGCATCGAAAACATTCAGTACTTC. This sequence encodes CASSLTGIENIQYF.

The chain links TRBV12-5 to TRBJ1-5, with 8 bases aligning to TRBD1. The CDR3 is 15 residues long. J was trimmed by 5 bases and V by 2 bases; bases with no gene match: 5. Germline values: CDR1 LGHNT, CDR2 FRNRAP. The CDR3 nucleotides are TGTGCTAGTGGTTTGTCAGGGGGCCAGGATCAGCCCCAGCATTTT. It specifies CASGLSGGQDQPQHF.